This paragraph reports one T cell receptor (beta chain). This sample was included in a study of T cell changes during pregnancy in multiple sclerosis. Clones were sequenced by immunoSEQ multiplex PCR, and TCRdb holds only the in-frame ones, with some missing. The table shows 100,000 or so clones, with 90% occurring only once. V was trimmed by 1 base and J by 5 bases, leaving 10 bases between them. The germline gives CDR1 SGHRS, CDR2 YFSETQ. The CDR3 is 13 amino acids. Sequencing used peripheral blood, obtained in the second trimester of pregnancy. The sequence was obtained from a female donor in good health, enrolled as a control in a pregnancy study. The chain employs TRBV5-1 and TRBJ2-7; D is perhaps TRBD1 (5 bases). The CDR3 here is CASSLSRDHEQYF. CDR3 sequence (DNA): TGCGCCAGCAGCTTGTCCAGGGATCACGAGCAGTACTTC.